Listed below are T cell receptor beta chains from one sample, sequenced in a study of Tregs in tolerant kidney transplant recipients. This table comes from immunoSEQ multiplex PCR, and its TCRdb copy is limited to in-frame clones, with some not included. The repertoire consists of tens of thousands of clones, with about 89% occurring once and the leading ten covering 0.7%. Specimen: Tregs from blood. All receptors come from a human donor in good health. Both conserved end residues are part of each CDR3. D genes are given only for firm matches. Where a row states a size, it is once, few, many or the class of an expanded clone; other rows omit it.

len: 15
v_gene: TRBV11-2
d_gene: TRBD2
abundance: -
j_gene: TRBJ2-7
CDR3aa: CASSLIAGAAYEQYF
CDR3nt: TGTGCCAGCAGCTTAATAGCGGGGGCCGCCTACGAGCAGTACTTC

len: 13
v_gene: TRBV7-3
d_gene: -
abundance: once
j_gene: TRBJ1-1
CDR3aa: CASSLYPDTEAFF
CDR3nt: TGTGCCAGCAGCTTATATCCCGACACTGAAGCTTTCTTT

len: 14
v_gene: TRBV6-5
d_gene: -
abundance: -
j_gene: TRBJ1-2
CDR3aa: CASSTGSANYGYTF
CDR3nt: TGTGCCAGCAGTACAGGGTCAGCTAACTATGGCTACACCTTC

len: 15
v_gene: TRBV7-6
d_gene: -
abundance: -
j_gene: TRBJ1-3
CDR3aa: CASSRNREAGNTIYF
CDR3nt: TGTGCCAGCAGCCGGAACCGAGAGGCCGGAAACACCATATATTTT

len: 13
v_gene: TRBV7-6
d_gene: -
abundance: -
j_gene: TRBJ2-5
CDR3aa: CASSLGGQETQYF
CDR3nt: TGTGCCAGCAGCTTAGGAGGGCAAGAGACCCAGTACTTC

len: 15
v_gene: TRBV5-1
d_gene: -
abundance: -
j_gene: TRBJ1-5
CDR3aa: CASSWGGTAEETQHF
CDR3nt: TGCGCCAGCAGCTGGGGAGGGACCGCTGAGGAAACCCAGCATTTT

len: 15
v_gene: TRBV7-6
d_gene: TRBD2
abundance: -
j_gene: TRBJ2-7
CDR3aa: CASSLRAGSSYEQYF
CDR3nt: TGTGCCAGCAGTCTGAGAGCGGGAAGCTCCTACGAGCAGTACTTC

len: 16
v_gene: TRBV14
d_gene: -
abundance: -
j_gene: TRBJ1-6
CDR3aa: CASSQSLALVGSPLHF
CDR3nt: TGTGCCAGCAGCCAATCCTTGGCCCTCGTTGGATCACCCCTCCACTTT

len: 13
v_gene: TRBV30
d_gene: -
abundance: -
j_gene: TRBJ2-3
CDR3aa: CAWNLLTRGTQYF
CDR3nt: TGTGCCTGGAACCTACTTACTAGGGGTACGCAGTATTTT

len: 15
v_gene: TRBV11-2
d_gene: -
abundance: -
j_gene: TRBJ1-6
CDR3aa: CASSPGAQYNSPLHF
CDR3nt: TGTGCCAGCAGCCCAGGAGCGCAGTATAATTCACCCCTCCACTTT

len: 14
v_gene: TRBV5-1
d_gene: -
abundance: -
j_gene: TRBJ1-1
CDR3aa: CASSLRGGDTEAFF
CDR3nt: TGCGCCAGCAGCTTGCGAGGAGGGGACACTGAAGCTTTCTTT

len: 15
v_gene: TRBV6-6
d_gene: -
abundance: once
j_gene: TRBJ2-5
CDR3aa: CASNSHRVGQETQYF
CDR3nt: TGTGCCAGCAACTCCCACAGGGTCGGTCAAGAGACCCAGTACTTC

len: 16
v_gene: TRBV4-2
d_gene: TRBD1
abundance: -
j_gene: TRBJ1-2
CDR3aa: CASSQDGQGLGYGYTF
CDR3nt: TGTGCCAGCAGCCAAGATGGACAGGGGCTGGGCTATGGCTACACCTTC

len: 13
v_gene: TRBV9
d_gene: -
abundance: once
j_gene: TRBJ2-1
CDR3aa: CASSVSVYNEQFF
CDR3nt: TGTGCCAGCAGCGTCTCGGTTTACAATGAGCAGTTCTTC

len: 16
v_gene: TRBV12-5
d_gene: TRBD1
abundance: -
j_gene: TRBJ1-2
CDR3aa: CASGLLRTGDNYGYTF
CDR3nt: TGTGCTAGTGGTTTGCTCCGGACAGGGGATAACTATGGCTACACCTTC

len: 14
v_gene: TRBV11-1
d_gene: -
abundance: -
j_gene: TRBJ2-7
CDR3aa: CASSPSSSSYEQYF
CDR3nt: TGTGCCAGCAGCCCCAGTAGCAGCTCCTACGAGCAGTACTTC

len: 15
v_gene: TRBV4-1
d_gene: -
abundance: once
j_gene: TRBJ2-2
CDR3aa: CASSPDPRRAGELFF
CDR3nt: TGCGCCAGCAGCCCCGACCCAAGGAGAGCGGGGGAGCTGTTTTTT

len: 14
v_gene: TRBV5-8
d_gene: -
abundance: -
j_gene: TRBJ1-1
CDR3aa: CASSRGHGLPEAFF
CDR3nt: TGTGCCAGCAGCCGGGGACACGGCCTTCCTGAAGCTTTCTTT

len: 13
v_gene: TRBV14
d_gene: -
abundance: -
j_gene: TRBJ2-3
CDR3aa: CASSQETLHTQYF
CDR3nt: TGTGCCAGCAGCCAAGAAACGCTTCATACGCAGTATTTT

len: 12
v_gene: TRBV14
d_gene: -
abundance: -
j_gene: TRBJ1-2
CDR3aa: CASSQKAYGYTF
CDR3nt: TGTGCCAGCAGCCAAAAAGCCTATGGCTACACCTTC

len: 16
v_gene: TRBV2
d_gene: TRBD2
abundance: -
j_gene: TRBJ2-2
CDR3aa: CASSVNSGAFTGELFF
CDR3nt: TGTGCCAGCAGCGTAAATAGCGGGGCTTTCACCGGGGAGCTGTTTTTT

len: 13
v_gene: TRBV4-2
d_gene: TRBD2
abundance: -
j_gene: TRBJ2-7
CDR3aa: CASSQEPGGEQYF
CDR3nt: TGTGCCAGCAGCCAAGAACCGGGGGGTGAGCAGTACTTC

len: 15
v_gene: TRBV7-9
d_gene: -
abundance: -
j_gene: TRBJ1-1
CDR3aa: CASSLVTFGDTEAFF
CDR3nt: TGTGCCAGCAGCTTAGTTACTTTTGGGGACACTGAAGCTTTCTTT

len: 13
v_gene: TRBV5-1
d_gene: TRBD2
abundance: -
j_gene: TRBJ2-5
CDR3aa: CASSAGVIKTQYF
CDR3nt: TGCGCCAGCAGCGCGGGAGTAATAAAGACCCAGTACTTC

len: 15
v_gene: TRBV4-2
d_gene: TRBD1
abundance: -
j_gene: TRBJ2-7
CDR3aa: CASSLRQGVAYEQYF
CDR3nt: TGTGCCAGCAGCCTCAGACAGGGGGTTGCCTACGAGCAGTACTTC

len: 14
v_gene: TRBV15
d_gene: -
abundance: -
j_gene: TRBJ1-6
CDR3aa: CATSSQGNNSPLHF
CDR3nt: TGTGCCACCAGCAGTCAGGGGAACAATTCACCCCTCCACTTT

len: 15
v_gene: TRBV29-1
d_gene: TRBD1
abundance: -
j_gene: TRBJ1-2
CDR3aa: CSATGGSLFGYGYTF
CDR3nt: TGCAGCGCGACAGGGGGCTCTCTTTTCGGGTATGGCTACACCTTC

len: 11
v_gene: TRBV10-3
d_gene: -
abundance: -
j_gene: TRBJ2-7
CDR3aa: CAISELREQYF
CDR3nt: TGTGCCATCAGTGAGTTGAGGGAGCAGTACTTC

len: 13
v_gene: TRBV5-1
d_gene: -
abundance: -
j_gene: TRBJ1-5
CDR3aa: CASRREIVGPQHF
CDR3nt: TGCGCCAGCAGACGAGAAATCGTGGGGCCCCAGCATTTT

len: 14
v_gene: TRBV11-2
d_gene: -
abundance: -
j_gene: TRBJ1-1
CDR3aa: CASSLMAGGTEAFF
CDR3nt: TGTGCCAGCAGCTTAATGGCCGGTGGCACTGAAGCTTTCTTT

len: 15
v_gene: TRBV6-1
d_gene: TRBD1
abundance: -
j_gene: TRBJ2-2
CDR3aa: CASSPGQGDTGELFF
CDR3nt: TGTGCCAGCAGTCCGGGACAGGGTGACACCGGGGAGCTGTTTTTT

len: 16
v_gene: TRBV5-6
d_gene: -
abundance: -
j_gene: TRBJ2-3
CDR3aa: CASSLRSWQATDTQYF
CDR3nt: TGTGCCAGCAGCTTGCGTAGCTGGCAGGCAACCGATACGCAGTATTTT

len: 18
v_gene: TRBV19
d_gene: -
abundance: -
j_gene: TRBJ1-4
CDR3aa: CASSPNPGRPATNEKLFF
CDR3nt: TGTGCCAGTAGTCCCAATCCGGGACGGCCAGCAACTAATGAAAAACTGTTTTTT

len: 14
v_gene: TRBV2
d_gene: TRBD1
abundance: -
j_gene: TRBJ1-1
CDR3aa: CASRRQGRATEAFF
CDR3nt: TGTGCCAGCCGCCGACAGGGTCGAGCCACTGAAGCTTTCTTT

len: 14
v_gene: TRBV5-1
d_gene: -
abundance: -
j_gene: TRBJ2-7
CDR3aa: CASSSGDLSYEQYF
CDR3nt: TGCGCCAGCAGCTCCGGGGACCTCTCCTACGAGCAGTACTTC

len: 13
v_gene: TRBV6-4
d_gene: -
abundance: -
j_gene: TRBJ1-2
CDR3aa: CASSPQMNYGYTF
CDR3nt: TGTGCCAGCAGTCCACAGATGAACTATGGCTACACCTTC

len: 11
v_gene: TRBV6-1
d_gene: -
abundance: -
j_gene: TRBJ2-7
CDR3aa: CASTREYEQYF
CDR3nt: TGTGCCAGCACGAGGGAATACGAGCAGTACTTC

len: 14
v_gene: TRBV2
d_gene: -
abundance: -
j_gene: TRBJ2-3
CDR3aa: CASGVASGTDTQYF
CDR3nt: TGTGCCAGCGGGGTGGCATCCGGCACAGATACGCAGTATTTT

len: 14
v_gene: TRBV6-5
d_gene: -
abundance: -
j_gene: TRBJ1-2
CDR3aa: CASSRARGKWGYTF
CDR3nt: TGTGCCAGCAGTAGGGCGCGGGGAAAGTGGGGCTACACCTTC

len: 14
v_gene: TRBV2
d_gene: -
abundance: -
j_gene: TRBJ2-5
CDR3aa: CASLREEGDGTQYF
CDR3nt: TGTGCCAGCCTGAGGGAGGAGGGGGATGGGACCCAGTACTTC